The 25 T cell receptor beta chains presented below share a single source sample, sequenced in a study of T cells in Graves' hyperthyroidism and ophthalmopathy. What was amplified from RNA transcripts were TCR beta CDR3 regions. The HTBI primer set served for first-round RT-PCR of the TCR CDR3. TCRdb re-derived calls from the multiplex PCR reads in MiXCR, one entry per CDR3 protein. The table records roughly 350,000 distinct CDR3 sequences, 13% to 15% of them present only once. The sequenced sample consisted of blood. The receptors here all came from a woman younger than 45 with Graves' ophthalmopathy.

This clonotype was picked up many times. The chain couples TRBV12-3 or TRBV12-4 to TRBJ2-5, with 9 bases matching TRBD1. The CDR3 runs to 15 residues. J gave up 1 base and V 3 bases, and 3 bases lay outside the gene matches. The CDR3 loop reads CASSFGTGSQETQYF. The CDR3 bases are TGTGCCAGCAGTTTCGGGACAGGGAGCCAAGAGACCCAGTACTTC.

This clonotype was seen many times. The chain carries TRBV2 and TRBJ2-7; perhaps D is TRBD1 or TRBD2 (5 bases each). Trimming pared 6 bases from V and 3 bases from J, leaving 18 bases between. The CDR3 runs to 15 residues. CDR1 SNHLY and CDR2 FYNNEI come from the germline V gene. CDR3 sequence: CASRGVRGAYYEQYF. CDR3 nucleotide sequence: TGTGCCAGCAGGGGGGTGAGGGGTGCATACTACGAGCAGTACTTC.

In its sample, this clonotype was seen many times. CDR3 nucleotides: TGTGCCAGCAGTGCTAGCGGGGGACTCTCCTACGAGCAGTACTTC. The encoded protein is CASSASGGLSYEQYF. This chain joins TRBV12-3 or TRBV12-4 and TRBJ2-7; 10 bases match TRBD2. The CDR3 has 15 amino acids. Losses at the gene ends were 5 bases for V and 0 bases for J; bases not matched to a gene: 4.

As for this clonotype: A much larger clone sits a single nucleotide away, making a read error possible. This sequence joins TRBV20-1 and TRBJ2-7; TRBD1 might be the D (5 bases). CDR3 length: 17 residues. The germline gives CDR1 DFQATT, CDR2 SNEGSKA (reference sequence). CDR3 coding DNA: TGCGGTGCTGAGTCGGGTCAGGGTTCGACTTACAACTACGAGCAGTACTTC. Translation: CGAESGQGSTYNYEQYF.

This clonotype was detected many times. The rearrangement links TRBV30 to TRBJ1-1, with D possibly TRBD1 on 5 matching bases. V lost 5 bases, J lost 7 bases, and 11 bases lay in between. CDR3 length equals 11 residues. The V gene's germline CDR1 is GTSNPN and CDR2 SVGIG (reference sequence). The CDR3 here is CAWLGRVEAFF. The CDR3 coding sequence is TGTGCCTGGTTGGGACGGGTTGAAGCTTTCTTT.

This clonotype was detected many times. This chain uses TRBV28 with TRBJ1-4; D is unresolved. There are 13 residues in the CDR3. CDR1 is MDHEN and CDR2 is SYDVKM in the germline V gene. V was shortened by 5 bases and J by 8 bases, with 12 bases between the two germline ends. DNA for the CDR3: TGTGCCAGCAGTCCGCCTTATAGGGAAAAACTGTTTTTT. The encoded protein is CASSPPYREKLFF.

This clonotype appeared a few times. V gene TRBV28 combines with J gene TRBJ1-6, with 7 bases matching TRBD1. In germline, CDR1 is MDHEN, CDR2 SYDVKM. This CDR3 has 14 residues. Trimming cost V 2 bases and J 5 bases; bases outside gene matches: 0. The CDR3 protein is CASSLGTDNSPLHF. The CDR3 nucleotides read TGTGCCAGCAGTTTAGGGACAGATAATTCACCCCTCCACTTT.

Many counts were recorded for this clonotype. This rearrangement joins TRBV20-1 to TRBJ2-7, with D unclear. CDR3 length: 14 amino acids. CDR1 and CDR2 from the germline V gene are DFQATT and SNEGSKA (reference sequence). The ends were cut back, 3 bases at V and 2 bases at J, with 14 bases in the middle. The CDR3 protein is CSARKQEGTYEQYF. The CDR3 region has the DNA TGCAGTGCTAGGAAGCAGGAAGGGACCTACGAGCAGTACTTC.

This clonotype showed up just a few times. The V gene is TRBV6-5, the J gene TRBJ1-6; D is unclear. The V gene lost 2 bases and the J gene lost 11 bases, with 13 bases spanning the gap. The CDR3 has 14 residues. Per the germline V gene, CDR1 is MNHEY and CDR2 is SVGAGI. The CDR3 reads CASSYGDEGTPLHF. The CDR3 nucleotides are TGTGCCAGCAGTTACGGAGATGAAGGTACACCCCTCCACTTT.

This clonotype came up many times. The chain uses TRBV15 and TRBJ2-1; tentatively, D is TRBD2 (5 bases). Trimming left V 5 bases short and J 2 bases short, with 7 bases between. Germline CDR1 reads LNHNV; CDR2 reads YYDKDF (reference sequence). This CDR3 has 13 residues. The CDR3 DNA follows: TGTGCCACCAGCCGGGAACCCTACAATGAGCAGTTCTTC. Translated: CATSREPYNEQFF.

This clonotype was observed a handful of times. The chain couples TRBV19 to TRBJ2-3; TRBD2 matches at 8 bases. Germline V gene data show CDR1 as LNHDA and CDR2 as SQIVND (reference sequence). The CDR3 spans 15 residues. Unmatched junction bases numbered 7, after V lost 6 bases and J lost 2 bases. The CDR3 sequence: CASRMRRGATDTQYF. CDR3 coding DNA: TGTGCCAGTAGAATGAGGCGGGGGGCCACAGATACGCAGTATTTT.

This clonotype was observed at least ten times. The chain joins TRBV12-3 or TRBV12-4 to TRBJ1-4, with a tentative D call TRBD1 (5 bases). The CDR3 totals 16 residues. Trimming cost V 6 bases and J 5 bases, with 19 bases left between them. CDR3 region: CASSPFEGLGNEKLFF. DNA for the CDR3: TGTGCCAGCAGCCCCTTTGAGGGGTTAGGGAATGAAAAACTGTTTTTT.

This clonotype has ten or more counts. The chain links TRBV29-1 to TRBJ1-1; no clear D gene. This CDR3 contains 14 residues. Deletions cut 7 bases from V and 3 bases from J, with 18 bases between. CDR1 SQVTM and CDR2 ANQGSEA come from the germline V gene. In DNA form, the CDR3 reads TGCAGCGCCCTTGGCATACAGAAACACACTGAAGCTTTCTTT. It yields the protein CSALGIQKHTEAFF.

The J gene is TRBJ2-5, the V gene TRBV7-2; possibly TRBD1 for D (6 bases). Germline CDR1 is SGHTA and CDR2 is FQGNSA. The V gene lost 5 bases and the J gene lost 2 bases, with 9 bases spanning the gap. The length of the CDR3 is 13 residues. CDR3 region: CASSPTGQETQYF. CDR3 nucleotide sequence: TGTGCCAGCAGCCCAACAGGGCAAGAGACCCAGTACTTC.

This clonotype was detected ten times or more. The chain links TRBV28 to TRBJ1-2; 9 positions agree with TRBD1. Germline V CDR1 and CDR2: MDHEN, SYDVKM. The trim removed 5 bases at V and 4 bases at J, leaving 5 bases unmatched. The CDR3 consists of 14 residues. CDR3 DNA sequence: TGTGCCAGCAGTATGACAGGGGGGTCCTATGGCTACACCTTC. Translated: CASSMTGGSYGYTF.

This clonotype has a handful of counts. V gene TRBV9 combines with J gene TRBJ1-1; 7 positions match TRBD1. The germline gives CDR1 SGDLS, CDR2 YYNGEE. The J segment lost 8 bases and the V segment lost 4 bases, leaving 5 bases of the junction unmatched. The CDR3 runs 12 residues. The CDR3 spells CASSLTGFEAFF. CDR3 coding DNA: TGTGCCAGCAGCCTGACAGGGTTCGAAGCTTTCTTT. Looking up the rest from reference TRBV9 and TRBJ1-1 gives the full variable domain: DSGVTQTPKHLITATGQRVTLRCSPRSGDLSVYWYQQSLDQGLQFLIQYYNGEERAKGNILERFSAQQFPDLHSELNLSSLELGDSALYFCASSLTGFEAFFGQGTRLTVV.

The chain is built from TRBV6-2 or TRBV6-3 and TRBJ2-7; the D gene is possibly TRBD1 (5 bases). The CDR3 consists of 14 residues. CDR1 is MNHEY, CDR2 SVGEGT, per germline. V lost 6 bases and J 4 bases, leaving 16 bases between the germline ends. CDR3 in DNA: TGTGCCAGCAGAGACGCGGACACCGATTACGAGCAGTACTTC. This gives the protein CASRDADTDYEQYF.

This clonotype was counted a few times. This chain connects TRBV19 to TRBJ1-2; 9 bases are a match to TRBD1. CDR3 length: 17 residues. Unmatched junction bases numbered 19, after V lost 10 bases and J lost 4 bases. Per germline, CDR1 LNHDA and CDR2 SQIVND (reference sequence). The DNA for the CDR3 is TGTGCCACCGCTATGAGGACAGGGGCCCGCGAAACCTATGGCTACACCTTC. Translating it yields CATAMRTGARETYGYTF.

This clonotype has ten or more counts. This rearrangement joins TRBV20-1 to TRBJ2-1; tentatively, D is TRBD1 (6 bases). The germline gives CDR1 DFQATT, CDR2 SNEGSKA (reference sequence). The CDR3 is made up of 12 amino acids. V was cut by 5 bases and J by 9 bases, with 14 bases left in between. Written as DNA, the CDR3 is TGCAGTGCTGATAACAGGGTTACTGAGCAGTTCTTC. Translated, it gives CSADNRVTEQFF.

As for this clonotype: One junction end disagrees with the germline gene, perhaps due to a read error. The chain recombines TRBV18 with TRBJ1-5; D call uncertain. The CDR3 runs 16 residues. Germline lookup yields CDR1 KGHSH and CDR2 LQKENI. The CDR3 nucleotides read TGTGCCAGCTCCCCAGACACAGATTATAGCAATCAGCCCCGGCATTTT. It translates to CASSPDTDYSNQPRHF.

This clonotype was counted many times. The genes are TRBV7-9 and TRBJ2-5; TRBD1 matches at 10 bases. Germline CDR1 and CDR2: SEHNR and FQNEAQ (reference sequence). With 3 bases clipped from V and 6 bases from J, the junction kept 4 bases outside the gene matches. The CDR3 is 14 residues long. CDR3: CASSFGQGDQTQYF. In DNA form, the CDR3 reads TGTGCCAGCAGCTTCGGACAGGGGGATCAGACCCAGTACTTC.

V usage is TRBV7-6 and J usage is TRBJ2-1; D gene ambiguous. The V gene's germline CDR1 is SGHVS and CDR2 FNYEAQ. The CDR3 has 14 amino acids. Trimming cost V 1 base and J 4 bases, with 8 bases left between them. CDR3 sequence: CASSLESAYNEQFF. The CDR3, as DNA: TGTGCCAGCAGCTTAGAATCAGCTTACAATGAGCAGTTCTTC.

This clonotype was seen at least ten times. The CDR3 DNA is TGTGCCAGCAGCTCAAACCACAATGAGCAGTTCTTC. Translated, it gives CASSSNHNEQFF. The chain uses TRBV11-2 and TRBJ2-1; D unclear. V was clipped by 4 bases and J by 5 bases, with 6 bases between them. The CDR3 runs 12 residues. Germline V lookup: CDR1 SGHAT, CDR2 FQNNGV.

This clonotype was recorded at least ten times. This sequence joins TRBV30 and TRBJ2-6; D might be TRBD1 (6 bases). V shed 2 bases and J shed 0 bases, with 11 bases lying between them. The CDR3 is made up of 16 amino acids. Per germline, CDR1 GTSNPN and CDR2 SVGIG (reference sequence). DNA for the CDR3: TGTGCCTGGAGTTTCACAGGGCTCTCTGGGGCCAACGTCCTGACTTTC. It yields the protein CAWSFTGLSGANVLTF.

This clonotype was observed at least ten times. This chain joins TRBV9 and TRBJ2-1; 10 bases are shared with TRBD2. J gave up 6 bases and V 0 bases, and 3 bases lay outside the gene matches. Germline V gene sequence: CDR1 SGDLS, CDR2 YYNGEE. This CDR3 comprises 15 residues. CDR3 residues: CASSVEAGGPNEQFF. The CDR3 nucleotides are TGTGCCAGCAGCGTAGAAGCGGGGGGGCCCAATGAGCAGTTCTTC.